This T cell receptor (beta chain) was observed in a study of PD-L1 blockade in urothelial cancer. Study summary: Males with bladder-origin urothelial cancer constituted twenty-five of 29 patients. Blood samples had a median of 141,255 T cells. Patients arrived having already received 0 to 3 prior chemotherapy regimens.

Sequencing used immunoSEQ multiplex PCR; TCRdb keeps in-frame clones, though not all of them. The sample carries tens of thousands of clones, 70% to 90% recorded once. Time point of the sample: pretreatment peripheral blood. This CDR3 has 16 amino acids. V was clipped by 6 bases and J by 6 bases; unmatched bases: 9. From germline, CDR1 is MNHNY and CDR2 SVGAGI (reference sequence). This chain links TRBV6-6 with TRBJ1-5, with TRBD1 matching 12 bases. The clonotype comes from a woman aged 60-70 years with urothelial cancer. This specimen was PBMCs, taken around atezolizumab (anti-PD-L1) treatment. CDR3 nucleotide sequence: TGTGCCAGCAGCCCCCCCGGGACAGGGGGCTTTCAGCCCCAGCATTTT. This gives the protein CASSPPGTGGFQPQHF.